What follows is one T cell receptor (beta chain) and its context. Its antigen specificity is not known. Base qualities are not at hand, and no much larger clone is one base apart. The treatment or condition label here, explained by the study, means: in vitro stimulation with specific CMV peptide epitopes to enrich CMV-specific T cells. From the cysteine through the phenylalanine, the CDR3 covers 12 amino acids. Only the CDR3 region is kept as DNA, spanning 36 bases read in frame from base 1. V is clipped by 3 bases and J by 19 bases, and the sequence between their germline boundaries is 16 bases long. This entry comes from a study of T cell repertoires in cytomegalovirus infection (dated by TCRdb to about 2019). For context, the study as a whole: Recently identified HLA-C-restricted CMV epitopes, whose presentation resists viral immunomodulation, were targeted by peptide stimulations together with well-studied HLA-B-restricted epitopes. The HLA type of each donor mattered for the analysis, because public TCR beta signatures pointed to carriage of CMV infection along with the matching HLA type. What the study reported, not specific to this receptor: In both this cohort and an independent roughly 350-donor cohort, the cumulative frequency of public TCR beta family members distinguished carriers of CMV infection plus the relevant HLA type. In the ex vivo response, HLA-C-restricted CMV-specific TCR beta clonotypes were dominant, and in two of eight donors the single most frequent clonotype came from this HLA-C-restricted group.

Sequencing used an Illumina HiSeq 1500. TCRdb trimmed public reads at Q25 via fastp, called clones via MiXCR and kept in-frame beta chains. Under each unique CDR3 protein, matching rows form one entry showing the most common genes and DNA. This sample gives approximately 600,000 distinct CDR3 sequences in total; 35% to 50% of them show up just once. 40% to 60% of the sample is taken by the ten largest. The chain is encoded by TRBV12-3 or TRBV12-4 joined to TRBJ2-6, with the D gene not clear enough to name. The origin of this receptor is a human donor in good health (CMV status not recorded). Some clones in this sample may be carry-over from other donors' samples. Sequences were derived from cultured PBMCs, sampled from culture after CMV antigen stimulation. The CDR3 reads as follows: CASSLAAALITF. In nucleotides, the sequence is TGTGCCAGCAGTTTGGCGGCTGCCCTTATAACTTTC.